This T cell receptor (beta chain) was documented in a study of blood T cell repertoires in COVID-19. Study information: From T cells, B-cell-depleted T cells, or PBMCs came the material, which was cDNA or gDNA.

The germline CDR1 and CDR2 sequences are MNHEY and SVGAGI. Trimming pared 5 bases from V and 6 bases from J, leaving 7 bases between. The CDR3 covers 11 residues. The table came from immunoSEQ multiplex PCR; TCRdb's copy has only in-frame clones and leaves some out. The sample consists of fewer than 250,000 clones, approximately 90% of them appearing once. The clonotype originates from a man aged 55-75 years with COVID-19, enrolled during active disease. This chain connects TRBV6-5 to TRBJ2-5, with D possibly matching TRBD1 (5 bases). The sequenced sample consisted of peripheral blood. CDR3 loop: CASSQGKTQYF. CDR3 nucleotides: TGTGCCAGCAGTCAGGGAAAGACCCAGTACTTC.